This TCR beta chain was captured by sequencing in a study of T cells in Graves' hyperthyroidism and ophthalmopathy. Study-level findings and limits: Appearing also in blood were most of the thyroid clonotypes expanded above 0.001.

Any patient presenting with uncontrolled infection, other autoimmune disease, pregnancy or lactation was left out. This clonotype has at least ten counts. Its cognate antigen is unknown. What was amplified from RNA transcripts were TCR beta CDR3 regions. The HTBI set primed first-round TCR CDR3 RT-PCR. TCRdb independently ran MiXCR on the multiplex PCR reads; one entry per CDR3 protein. This table holds approximately 400,000 distinct CDR3 sequences, roughly 14% found once. This CDR3 is 13 amino acids long. Germline V gene lookup returns CDR1 SGHRS and CDR2 YFSETQ. V was trimmed by 4 bases and J by 5 bases, leaving 10 bases between them.

The source of this sequence is a woman aged 55-69 years with Graves' hyperthyroidism. The sequencing input was blood. V and J are TRBV5-1 and TRBJ2-1, with D possibly TRBD1 on 6 matching bases. CDR3 loop: CASSDRPDNEQFF. For the CDR3, the DNA is TGCGCCAGCAGCGACAGGCCTGACAATGAGCAGTTCTTC.